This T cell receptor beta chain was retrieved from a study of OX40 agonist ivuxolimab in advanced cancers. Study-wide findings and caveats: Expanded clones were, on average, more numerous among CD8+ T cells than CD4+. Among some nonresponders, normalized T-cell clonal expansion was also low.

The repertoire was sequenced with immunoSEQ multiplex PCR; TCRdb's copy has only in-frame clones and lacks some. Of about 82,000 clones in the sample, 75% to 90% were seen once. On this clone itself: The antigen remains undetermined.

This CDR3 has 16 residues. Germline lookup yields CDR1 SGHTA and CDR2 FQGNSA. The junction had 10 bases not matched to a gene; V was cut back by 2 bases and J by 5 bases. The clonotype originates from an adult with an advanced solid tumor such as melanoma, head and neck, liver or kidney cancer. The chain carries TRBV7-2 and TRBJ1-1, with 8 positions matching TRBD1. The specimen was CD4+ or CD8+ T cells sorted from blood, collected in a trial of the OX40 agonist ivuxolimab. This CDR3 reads CASSLLVLTGETEAFF. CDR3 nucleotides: TGTGCCAGCAGCTTACTCGTGTTGACAGGGGAGACTGAAGCTTTCTTT. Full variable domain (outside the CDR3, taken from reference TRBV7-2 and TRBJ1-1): GAGVSQSPSNKVTEKGKDVELRCDPISGHTALYWYRQSLGQGLEFLIYFQGNSAPDKSGLPSDRFSAERTGGSVSTLTIQRTQQEDSAVYLCASSLLVLTGETEAFFGQGTRLTVV.